This is a list of T cell receptor beta chains from one sample in a study of T-cell memory formation after mild COVID-19. MiXCR, applied by TCRdb to the 5' RACE reads, yields one record per CDR3 protein. This table holds about 610,000 distinct CDR3 sequences, around 15% found once. The sequenced sample was PBMCs or a T cell subset sorted from them (not recorded which). These receptor sequences come from an adult woman who had mild COVID-19 (a few samples of this study predate the infection). Cell type and time point are not known. The CDR3 runs from the conserved cysteine through the conserved F or W. The D gene is left open where the match is weak. The size entry is marked missing in some rows and otherwise reads once, few, many or a size class.

v_gene,d_gene,j_gene,abundance,len,CDR3aa,CDR3nt
TRBV5-1,-,TRBJ1-6,-,13,CASSLSPYSPLHF,TGCGCCAGCAGCTTAAGTCCCTATTCACCCCTCCACTTT
TRBV27,-,TRBJ2-2,few,15,CASSSQRSVTGELFF,TGTGCCAGCAGTTCCCAGAGATCGGTCACCGGGGAGCTGTTTTTT
TRBV11-2,-,TRBJ1-1,few,14,CASSFILRNTEAFF,TGTGCCAGCAGCTTTATTTTAAGGAACACTGAAGCTTTCTTT
TRBV10-2,-,TRBJ1-5,few,13,CASSEVRMQPQHF,TGCGCCAGCAGTGAAGTAAGGATGCAGCCCCAGCATTTT
TRBV4-2,-,TRBJ2-5,-,15,CASSLGTFTQETQYF,TGTGCCAGCAGCCTTGGGACTTTTACCCAAGAGACCCAGTACTTC
TRBV10-3,-,TRBJ1-5,few,12,CAIGAGSEPQHF,TGTGCCATAGGGGCAGGGAGTGAGCCCCAGCATTTT
TRBV29-1,TRBD1,TRBJ1-4,-,17,CSVEDWSPLQGAEKLFF,TGCAGCGTTGAAGATTGGAGCCCTCTACAGGGGGCCGAAAAACTGTTTTTT
TRBV30,TRBD1,TRBJ2-5,-,14,CAGAGTGASVAQYF,TGTGCCGGAGCCGGGACAGGGGCCTCGGTCGCCCAGTACTTC
TRBV12-3/TRBV12-4,-,TRBJ2-7,-,14,CASSFIGQGGEQYF,TGTGCCAGCAGTTTTATAGGGCAGGGGGGCGAGCAGTACTTC
TRBV2,-,TRBJ1-4,few,12,CASRADSEKLFF,TGTGCCAGCAGGGCGGACAGTGAAAAACTGTTTTTT
TRBV9,-,TRBJ2-3,-,13,CASTARAADTQYF,TGTGCCAGCACCGCGAGGGCCGCTGATACGCAGTATTTT
TRBV2,-,TRBJ1-5,-,14,CASSEKTANQPKHF,TGTGCCAGCAGTGAAAAGACCGCAAATCAGCCCAAGCATTTT
TRBV30,-,TRBJ1-5,-,16,CAWSPKFGQMNQPQHF,TGTGCCTGGAGTCCCAAGTTTGGACAGATGAATCAGCCCCAGCATTTT
TRBV6-5,-,TRBJ2-6,few,17,CASSRLPPLSGANVLTF,TGTGCCAGCAGCAGGTTACCCCCCCTCTCTGGGGCCAACGTCCTGACTTTC
TRBV9,-,TRBJ1-1,few,16,CASSPLGGVANTEAFF,TGTGCCAGCAGCCCCCTCGGAGGGGTGGCGAACACTGAAGCTTTCTTT
TRBV7-9,-,TRBJ1-5,many,13,CASSFQGNQPQHF,TGTGCCAGCAGCTTTCAGGGGAATCAGCCCCAGCATTTT
TRBV9,-,TRBJ1-1,many,14,CASSVTGMNTEAFF,TGTGCCAGCAGCGTGACAGGAATGAACACTGAAGCTTTCTTT
TRBV4-1,-,TRBJ1-1,many,14,CASSPGHWNTEAFF,TGCGCCAGCAGCCCGGGACATTGGAACACTGAAGCTTTCTTT
TRBV24-1,TRBD1,TRBJ2-2,few,14,CATRLGTVNGELFF,TGTGCCACCCGGCTAGGGACAGTTAACGGGGAGCTGTTTTTT
TRBV27,TRBD2,TRBJ2-1,-,15,CASSKPSGMRNEQFF,TGTGCCAGCAGCAAACCTAGCGGGATGAGGAATGAGCAGTTCTTC
TRBV4-1,-,TRBJ2-2,-,14,CASSQGFNTGELFF,TGCGCCAGCAGCCAAGGGTTTAACACCGGGGAGCTGTTTTTT
TRBV7-9,-,TRBJ2-1,few,12,CASSFGRVEQFF,TGTGCCAGCAGCTTTGGTAGGGTTGAGCAGTTCTTC
TRBV27,-,TRBJ2-7,-,13,CASSSRDYYEQYF,TGTGCCAGCAGTTCACGCGACTACTACGAGCAGTACTTC
TRBV20-1,-,TRBJ2-3,-,12,CSARPSTDTQYF,TGCAGTGCTAGACCTAGCACAGATACGCAGTATTTT
TRBV5-1,TRBD1,TRBJ1-5,-,16,CASSWGDRGGNQPQHF,TGCGCCAGCAGCTGGGGGGACAGGGGTGGTAATCAGCCCCAGCATTTT
TRBV10-3,-,TRBJ2-3,few,12,CAISDLADTQYF,TGTGCCATCAGTGATTTGGCGGATACGCAGTATTTT
TRBV24-1,-,TRBJ2-7,few,14,CATSDLHQGDEQYF,TGTGCCACCAGTGATTTGCACCAGGGCGACGAGCAGTACTTC
TRBV11-3,TRBD2,TRBJ2-1,few,16,CASSLVTSGEYNEQFF,TGTGCCAGCAGCTTAGTTACTAGCGGGGAGTACAATGAGCAGTTCTTC
TRBV6-1,-,TRBJ2-7,few,12,CASSESSYEQYF,TGTGCCAGCAGTGAGAGCTCCTACGAGCAGTACTTC
TRBV4-1,TRBD2,TRBJ2-2,-,17,CASSQDRGSGDTGELFF,TGCGCCAGCAGCCAAGATAGGGGTAGCGGGGATACCGGGGAGCTGTTTTTT
TRBV7-2,TRBD2,TRBJ2-3,few,21,CASSLARWALAGGPVTDTQYF,TGTGCCAGCAGCTTAGCGAGGTGGGCCCTAGCGGGAGGGCCGGTAACAGATACGCAGTATTTT
TRBV6-5,-,TRBJ2-2,few,16,CASSYFPRTDTGELFF,TGTGCCAGCAGTTATTTCCCGAGGACAGACACCGGGGAGCTGTTTTTT
TRBV5-3,-,TRBJ2-1,few,12,CARSSEGNEQFF,TGTGCCAGAAGTTCAGAGGGGAATGAGCAGTTCTTC
TRBV29-1,-,TRBJ1-1,few,13,CSVSVDTDTEAFF,TGCAGCGTTTCGGTCGACACGGACACTGAAGCTTTCTTT
TRBV7-9,TRBD1,TRBJ1-2,few,14,CASSFRDSPWGYTF,TGTGCCAGCAGCTTCCGGGACAGCCCTTGGGGCTACACCTTC
TRBV12-3/TRBV12-4,-,TRBJ2-1,-,12,CASSRTSGSQFF,TGTGCCAGCAGTCGCACCTCAGGGTCGCAGTTCTTC
TRBV9,-,TRBJ2-2,-,13,CASSVVVGGELFF,TGTGCCAGCAGCGTAGTTGTAGGCGGGGAGCTGTTTTTT